This entry describes one TCR beta chain. Its antigen is still unknown. Time point given: week 23, last vaccination. A 20-mer mutant IDH1 peptide at 300 ug was injected subcutaneously with topical imiquimod. The CDR3 sequence is 13 residues long. Germline CDR1 LGHNA, CDR2 YSLEER. The ends were cut back, 0 bases at V and 8 bases at J, with 8 bases in the middle. Using immunoSEQ multiplex PCR, the repertoire was profiled, and TCRdb retains in-frame clones only, with some absent. The sample contains 40,000 to 45,000 clones, about 76% of which appear only once. This entry is derived from a study of a mutant IDH1 vaccine in newly diagnosed glioma.

The material was PBMCs, obtained from a glioma patient whose treatment included an IDH1 peptide vaccine. The rearrangement links TRBV4-3 to TRBJ2-1; unclear D gene. This sequence was found in a man aged 50-59 years with glioma. The CDR3 DNA reads TGCGCCAGCAGCCAAGATAAGGGCTATGAGCAGTTCTTC. Amino acid sequence: CASSQDKGYEQFF.